One sample yielded the 26 T cell receptor beta chains listed below, sequenced in a study of cytomegalovirus exposure and HLA in healthy donors. The PCR contained 60 Vbeta and 13 Jbeta primers. Measured with immunoSEQ multiplex PCR; TCRdb has only the in-frame clones, and not every one. The sample gives around 200,000 clones, 82% of which show up once; about 6.4% is in the top ten. The sample was PBMCs. These receptors all come from a man in his forties or fifties in good health and CMV-seropositive.

The chain employs TRBV7-6 and TRBJ2-7; the D gene is possibly TRBD1 (6 bases). This CDR3 spans 13 amino acids. CDR1 is SGHVS and CDR2 is FNYEAQ in the germline V gene. The V end was cut by 1 base, the J end by 7 bases, with 11 bases between. The DNA for the CDR3 is TGTGCCAGCAGCTTAGTAACAGGGTGTGAGCAGTACGTC. Translated, it gives CASSLVTGCEQYV.

This sequence joins TRBV4-2 and TRBJ2-5; 7 positions match TRBD2. Germline V gene sequence: CDR1 LGHNA, CDR2 YNFKEQ. The CDR3 has 16 residues. V gave up 0 bases and J gave up 2 bases; unmatched junction bases: 6. CDR3 bases: TGTGCCAGCAGCCAAGATGTGGCTAGCGGACAAGAGACCCAGTACTTC. Translation gives CASSQDVASGQETQYF.

The chain is built from TRBV4-1 and TRBJ2-7; TRBD1 agrees at 9 bases. Germline assignment: CDR1 MGHRA and CDR2 YSYEKL. The V and J ends lost 5 bases and 2 bases, in that order; junction bases with no gene match: 7. CDR3 length: 15 residues. CDR3 nucleotides: TGCGCCAGCAGCGGCCGGACAGGGGAGACCTACGAGCAGTACTTC. It is translated as CASSGRTGETYEQYF.

V and J are TRBV7-9 and TRBJ2-3; 9 nucleotides match TRBD2. V was pared by 6 bases and J by 0 bases, with 4 bases of the junction left unmatched. Germline V gene data show CDR1 as SEHNR and CDR2 as FQNEAQ (reference sequence). The length of the CDR3 is 15 residues. For the CDR3, the DNA is TGTGCCAGCAGAAGGGGACTAGCAAGCACAGATACGCAGTATTTT. Protein sequence: CASRRGLASTDTQYF. Combining the CDR3 with reference TRBV7-9 and TRBJ2-3 gives the whole variable domain DTGVSQNPRHKITKRGQNVTFRCDPISEHNRLYWYRQTLGQGPEFLTYFQNEAQLEKSRLLSDRFSAERPKGSFSTLEIQRTEQGDSAMYLCASRRGLASTDTQYFGPGTRLTVL.

The gene calls are TRBV4-1 and TRBJ1-1; tentative D call: TRBD1 (5 bases). The CDR3 extends over 15 amino acids. Germline CDR1 is MGHRA and CDR2 is YSYEKL. The V end was cut by 5 bases, the J end by 0 bases, with 13 bases between. In nucleotides, the CDR3 is TGCGCCAGCAGCGTGACAGAGGTTATGAACACTGAAGCTTTCTTT. Protein product: CASSVTEVMNTEAFF.

This chain uses TRBV5-1 with TRBJ2-7; 12 bases fit TRBD2. The CDR3 contains 15 residues. The V gene's germline CDR1 is SGHRS and CDR2 YFSETQ. The V and J ends lost 5 bases and 0 bases, in that order; junction bases with no gene match: 3. CDR3 amino acids: CASRGTSGLSYEQYF. CDR3 nucleotides: TGCGCCAGCAGAGGGACTAGCGGGCTCTCCTACGAGCAGTACTTC.

The rearrangement links TRBV28 to TRBJ2-7; 7 nucleotides align to TRBD1. V dropped 5 bases and J dropped 0; count of bases not matched to a gene: 10. This CDR3 is 16 amino acids long. Germline lookup yields CDR1 MDHEN and CDR2 SYDVKM. The DNA of the CDR3 is TGTGCCAGCAGTACTGCACCGGGACAGAGCTCCTACGAGCAGTACGTC. As protein: CASSTAPGQSSYEQYV.

V usage is TRBV5-1 and J usage is TRBJ1-2; TRBD1 matches 8 bases. Germline CDR1 reads SGHRS; CDR2 reads YFSETQ. Losses at the gene ends were 6 bases for V and 6 bases for J; bases not matched to a gene: 16. The CDR3 is 16 residues long. DNA for the CDR3: TGCGCCAGCACCTCGTGGGCGCTGCAGGGGGCTAATGGCTACACCTTC. Its protein is CASTSWALQGANGYTF.

The chain carries TRBV6-5 and TRBJ2-7; TRBD1 might be the D (6 bases). Between the trimmed V and J ends, which lost 6 bases and 2 bases, there was a span of 8 bases. Germline V gives CDR1 MNHEY, CDR2 SVGAGI. This CDR3 has 12 amino acids. CDR3 sequence (DNA): TGTGCCAGCAGGACAGGTACCTACGAGCAGTACTTC. Residues: CASRTGTYEQYF.

The chain has TRBV27 and TRBJ2-1, with D unresolved. The CDR3 sequence is 13 residues long. Germline V gene sequence: CDR1 MNHEY, CDR2 SMNVEV (reference sequence). V lost 3 bases, J lost 2 bases, and 5 bases lay in between. The CDR3 sequence: CASSFGPYNEQFF. CDR3 DNA: TGTGCCAGCAGTTTTGGCCCCTACAATGAGCAGTTCTTC.

The chain uses TRBV30 and TRBJ2-7, with 8 positions matching TRBD1. J lost 7 bases, V lost 4 bases, and 9 bases had no gene match. Germline assignment: CDR1 GTSNPN and CDR2 SVGIG (reference sequence). This CDR3 has 13 amino acids. CDR3 sequence: CAWNPDRGGEQYF. CDR3 DNA sequence: TGTGCCTGGAACCCAGACAGGGGTGGAGAGCAGTACTTC.

The chain has TRBV9 and TRBJ2-3; D unresolved. Germline lookup yields CDR1 SGDLS and CDR2 YYNGEE. CDR3 size: 15 residues. V was pared by 4 bases and J by 0 bases, with 12 bases between. The CDR3 loop reads CASSSGGLSTDTQYF. In DNA, the CDR3 is TGTGCCAGCAGCAGTGGCGGCCTGAGCACAGATACGCAGTATTTT.

As concerns this clone: Germline and junction disagree at one end, which may indicate a read error. The chain joins TRBV6-6 to TRBJ1-5, with TRBD1 matching 7 bases. The length of the CDR3 is 15 residues. Germline CDR1 and CDR2: MNHNY and SVGAGI (reference sequence). The CDR3 coding sequence is TGTGCCAGCAGTGACTCGAGGGGGCCGTGGCAGCCCCAGCATTTT. As protein: CASSDSRGPWQPQHF.

The rearrangement joins TRBV11-2 to TRBJ2-1, with D possibly TRBD2 on 6 matching bases. The ends were cut back, 5 bases at V and 0 bases at J, with 23 bases in the middle. The germline gives CDR1 SGHAT, CDR2 FQNNGV. The CDR3 covers 19 residues. The chain's CDR3 is CASSPRSPPLATSYNEQFF. The DNA of the CDR3 is TGTGCCAGCAGCCCTAGATCCCCCCCTCTAGCGACCTCCTACAATGAGCAGTTCTTC.

In this sample, this clone turned up a few times. The V call is TRBV29-1, the J call TRBJ1-2; TRBD1 might be the D (6 bases). Trimming pared 7 bases from V and 0 bases from J, leaving 15 bases between. The V gene's germline CDR1 is SQVTM and CDR2 ANQGSEA. CDR3 size: 14 residues. CDR3 amino acids: CSAGGRWTNYGYTF. The CDR3 bases are TGCAGCGCTGGGGGCAGATGGACTAACTATGGCTACACCTTC.

The chain is built from TRBV10-2 and TRBJ1-1; tentative D call: TRBD1 (6 bases). Trimming removed 3 bases at V and 0 bases at J, with 11 bases between. Germline V gene data show CDR1 as WSHSY and CDR2 as SAAADI. This CDR3 contains 15 residues. Here the CDR3 reads CASSDLQGLNTEAFF. The CDR3 DNA reads as TGCGCCAGCAGTGACCTACAGGGATTGAACACTGAAGCTTTCTTT.

This chain uses TRBV28 with TRBJ2-1; TRBD2 agrees at 15 bases. Germline V gene lookup returns CDR1 MDHEN and CDR2 SYDVKM. The V gene end was trimmed by 5 bases and the J gene end by 4 bases; junction bases not matched to a gene: 3. This CDR3 spans 16 amino acids. CDR3 nucleotide sequence: TGTGCCAGCAGTCCAGGACTAGCGGGGGGGTACAATGAGCAGTTCTTC. This gives the protein CASSPGLAGGYNEQFF.

The gene calls are TRBV7-6 and TRBJ2-2, with D unresolved. The CDR3 is 13 amino acids. Germline CDR1 reads SGHVS; CDR2 reads FNYEAQ. V was cut by 1 base and J by 6 bases, with 6 bases left in between. CDR3: CASSLVEAGELFF. The CDR3 DNA reads TGTGCCAGCAGCTTAGTAGAAGCCGGGGAGCTGTTTTTT.

This sequence joins TRBV4-1 and TRBJ2-7; 9 bases agree with TRBD2. J was trimmed by 9 bases and V by 0 bases; bases with no gene match: 12. The CDR3 is 16 amino acids. The germline gives CDR1 MGHRA, CDR2 YSYEKL. The chain's CDR3 is CASSQDRKREDKGQYV. CDR3 DNA: TGCGCCAGCAGCCAAGATCGGAAGCGGGAGGACAAAGGGCAGTACGTC.

This clone occurred a few times. The rearrangement links TRBV6-5 to TRBJ2-3, with D unresolved. CDR3 length: 13 amino acids. Looked up from germline, CDR1 is MNHEY and CDR2 is SVGAGI. Trimming left V 6 bases short and J 1 base short, with 8 bases between. Written as DNA, the CDR3 is TGTGCCAGCAGCCAGGTCCGCACAGATACGCAGTATTTT. The encoded protein is CASSQVRTDTQYF.

V and J are TRBV2 and TRBJ1-5; 8 nucleotides align to TRBD1. This CDR3 comprises 15 residues. After removal of 7 bases from V and 0 bases from J, the junction contained 5 bases not matched to a gene. Germline CDR1 reads SNHLY; CDR2 reads FYNNEI. CDR3 DNA: TGTGCCAGCACCCAGGGGGCCTATAGCAATCAGCCCCAGCATTTT. It codes for CASTQGAYSNQPQHF.

The chain uses TRBV27 and TRBJ1-1, with TRBD1 as a possible D gene (5 bases). CDR1 is MNHEY and CDR2 is SMNVEV in the germline V gene (reference sequence). This CDR3 has 14 residues. Trimming took off 5 bases at V and 1 base at J, with 11 bases between the two ends. The CDR3 sequence: CASSPDSKNTEAFF. Here the CDR3 DNA reads TGTGCCAGCAGTCCTGACAGTAAGAACACTGAAGCTTTCTTT.

The genes are TRBV30 and TRBJ2-1, with 10 nucleotides matching TRBD1. The CDR3 covers 15 residues. CDR1 is GTSNPN and CDR2 is SVGIG in the germline V gene (reference sequence). V shed 4 bases, J shed 7 bases, and the junction held 10 bases outside the gene matches. CDR3 nucleotide sequence: TGTGCCTGGAACCGGAAGGGACAGGGGAGTAATGAGCAGTTCTTC. Translating it yields CAWNRKGQGSNEQFF.

A single count supports this clone. The chain joins TRBV6-7 to TRBJ2-7; a weak D match, TRBD1 (5 bases). TRBV6-7 is sorted into the ORF group, with uncertain function. Trimming cost V 3 bases and J 1 base, with 16 bases left between them. The CDR3 is 16 amino acids. The CDR3 spells CASSYLHRRTSYEQYF. DNA for the CDR3: TGTGCCAGCAGTTATTTACACAGGCGAACATCCTACGAGCAGTACTTC.

The chain combines TRBV6-6 with TRBJ2-7; 7 bases align to TRBD2. Germline lookup yields CDR1 MNHNY and CDR2 SVGAGI (reference sequence). There are 13 residues in the CDR3. V shed 6 bases and J 5 bases; nucleotides not matched to a gene: 7. The CDR3 loop reads CASSQREANEQYV. The CDR3 region has the DNA TGTGCCAGCAGCCAGCGGGAAGCTAACGAGCAGTACGTC.

The chain couples TRBV11-3 to TRBJ2-1; possible D gene TRBD2, 5 bases. The CDR3 covers 16 residues. The V end lost 1 base, the J end lost 7 bases, and 17 bases lay between the germline ends. Germline CDR1 and CDR2: SGHNT and YENEEA. The CDR3: CASSLGSGAGENEQFF. The CDR3 bases are TGTGCCAGCAGCTTAGGATCTGGAGCTGGGGAGAATGAGCAGTTCTTC.